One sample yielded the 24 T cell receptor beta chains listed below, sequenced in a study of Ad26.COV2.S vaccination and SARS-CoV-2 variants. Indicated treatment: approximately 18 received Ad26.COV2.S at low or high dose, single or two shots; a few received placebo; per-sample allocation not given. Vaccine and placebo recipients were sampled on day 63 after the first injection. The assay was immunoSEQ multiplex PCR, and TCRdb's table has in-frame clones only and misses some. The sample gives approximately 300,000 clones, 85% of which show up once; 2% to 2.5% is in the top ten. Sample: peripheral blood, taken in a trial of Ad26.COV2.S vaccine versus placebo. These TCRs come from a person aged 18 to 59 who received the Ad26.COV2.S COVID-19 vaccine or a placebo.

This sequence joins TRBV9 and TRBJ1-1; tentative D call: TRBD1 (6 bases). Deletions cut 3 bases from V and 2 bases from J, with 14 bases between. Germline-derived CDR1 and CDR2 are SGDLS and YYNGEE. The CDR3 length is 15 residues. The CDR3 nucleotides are TGTGCCAGCAGCGCCACAGGGACTTTTAACACTGAAGCTTTCTTT. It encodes CASSATGTFNTEAFF.

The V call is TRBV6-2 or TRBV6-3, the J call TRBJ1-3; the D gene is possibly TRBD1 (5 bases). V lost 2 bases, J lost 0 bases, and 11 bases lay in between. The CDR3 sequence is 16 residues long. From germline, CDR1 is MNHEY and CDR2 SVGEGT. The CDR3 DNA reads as TGTGCCAGCAGTTACGGCGGGACCCGCTCTGGAAACACCATATATTTT. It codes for CASSYGGTRSGNTIYF.

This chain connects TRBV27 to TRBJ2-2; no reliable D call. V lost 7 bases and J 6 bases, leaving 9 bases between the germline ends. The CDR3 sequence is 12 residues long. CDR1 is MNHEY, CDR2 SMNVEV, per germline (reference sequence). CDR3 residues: CASKSWAGELFF. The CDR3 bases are TGTGCCAGCAAAAGTTGGGCCGGGGAGCTGTTTTTT.

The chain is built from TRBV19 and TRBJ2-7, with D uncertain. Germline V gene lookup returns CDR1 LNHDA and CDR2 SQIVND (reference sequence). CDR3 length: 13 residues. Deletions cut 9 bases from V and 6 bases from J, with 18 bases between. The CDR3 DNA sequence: TGTGCCAGCGGACCGCGTATAGGGTTCGAGCAGTACTTC. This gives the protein CASGPRIGFEQYF.

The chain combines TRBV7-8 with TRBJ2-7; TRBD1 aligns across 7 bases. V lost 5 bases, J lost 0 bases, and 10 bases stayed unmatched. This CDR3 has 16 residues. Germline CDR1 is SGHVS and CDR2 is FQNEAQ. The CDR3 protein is CASSALGQALSYEQYF. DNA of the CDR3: TGTGCCAGCAGCGCACTTGGACAGGCCCTCTCCTACGAGCAGTACTTC.

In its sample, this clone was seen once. In nucleotides, the CDR3 is TGTGCCAGCAGCTTAGTACAGATCAACTATGGCTACACCTTC. Translation gives CASSLVQINYGYTF. This chain connects TRBV7-2 to TRBJ1-2; D is uncertain. The germline V gene encodes CDR1 SGHTA and CDR2 FQGNSA. The CDR3 extends over 14 amino acids. With 1 base removed from V and 2 bases from J, the gap between germline ends came to 8 bases.

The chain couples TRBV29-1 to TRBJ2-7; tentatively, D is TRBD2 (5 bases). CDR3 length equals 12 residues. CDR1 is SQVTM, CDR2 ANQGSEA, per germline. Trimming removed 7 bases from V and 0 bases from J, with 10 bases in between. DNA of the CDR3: TGCAGCGCCGAGGGTGACTCCTACGAGCAGTACTTC. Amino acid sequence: CSAEGDSYEQYF.

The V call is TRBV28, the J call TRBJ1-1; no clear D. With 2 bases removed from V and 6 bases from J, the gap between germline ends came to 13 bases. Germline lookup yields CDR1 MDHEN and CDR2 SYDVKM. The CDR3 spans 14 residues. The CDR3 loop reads CASSLMTGISEAFF. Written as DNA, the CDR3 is TGTGCCAGCAGTTTAATGACCGGGATCTCTGAAGCTTTCTTT.

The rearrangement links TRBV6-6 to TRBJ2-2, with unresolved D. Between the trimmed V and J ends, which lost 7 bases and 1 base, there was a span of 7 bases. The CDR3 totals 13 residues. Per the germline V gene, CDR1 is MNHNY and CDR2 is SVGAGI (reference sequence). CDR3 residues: CASNSVNTGELFF. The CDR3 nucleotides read TGTGCCAGCAACTCTGTGAACACCGGGGAGCTGTTTTTT.

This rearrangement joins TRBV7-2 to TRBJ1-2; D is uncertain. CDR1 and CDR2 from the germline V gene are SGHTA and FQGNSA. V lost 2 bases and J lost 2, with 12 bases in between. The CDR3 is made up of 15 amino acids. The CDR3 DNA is TGTGCCAGCAGCTTAATGCTCCAGACCAACTATGGCTACACCTTC. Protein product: CASSLMLQTNYGYTF.

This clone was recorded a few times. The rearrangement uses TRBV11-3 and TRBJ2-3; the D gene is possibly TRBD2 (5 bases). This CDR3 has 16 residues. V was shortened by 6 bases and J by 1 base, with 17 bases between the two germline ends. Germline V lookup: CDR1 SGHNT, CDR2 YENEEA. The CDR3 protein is CASSPSGGSGTDTQYF. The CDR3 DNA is TGTGCCAGCAGTCCTTCGGGTGGTAGCGGCACAGATACGCAGTATTTT. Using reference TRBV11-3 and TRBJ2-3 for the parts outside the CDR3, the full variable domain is EAGVVQSPRYKIIEKKQPVAFWCNPISGHNTLYWYLQNLGQGPELLIRYENEEAVDDSQLPKDRFSAERLKGVDSTLKIQPAELGDSAVYLCASSPSGGSGTDTQYFGPGTRLTVL.

CDR3 sequence (DNA): TGTGCCACCAGCAGAGGAGGATTAGAGAATGAGCAGTTCTTC. Translation gives CATSRGGLENEQFF. The genes are TRBV15 and TRBJ2-1; D is uncertain. Trimming cost V 1 base and J 7 bases, with 11 bases left between them. CDR1 LNHNV and CDR2 YYDKDF come from the germline V gene (reference sequence). This CDR3 is built from 14 residues.

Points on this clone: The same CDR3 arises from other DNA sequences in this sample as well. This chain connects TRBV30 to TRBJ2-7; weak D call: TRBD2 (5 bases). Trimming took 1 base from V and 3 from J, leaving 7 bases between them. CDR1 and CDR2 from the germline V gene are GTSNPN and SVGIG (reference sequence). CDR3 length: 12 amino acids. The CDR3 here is CAWSGEGYEQYF. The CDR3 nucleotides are TGTGCCTGGAGTGGTGAGGGCTACGAGCAGTACTTC.

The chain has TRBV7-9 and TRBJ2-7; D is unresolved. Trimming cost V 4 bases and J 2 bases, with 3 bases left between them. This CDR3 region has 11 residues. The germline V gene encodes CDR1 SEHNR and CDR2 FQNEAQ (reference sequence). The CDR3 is CASSSTYEQYF. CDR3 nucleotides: TGTGCCAGCAGCTCAACCTACGAGCAGTACTTC.

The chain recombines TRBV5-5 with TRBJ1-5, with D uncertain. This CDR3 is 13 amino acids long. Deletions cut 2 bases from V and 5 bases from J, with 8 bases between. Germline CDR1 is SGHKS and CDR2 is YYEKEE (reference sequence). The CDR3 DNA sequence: TGTGCCAGCAGCTTCCGAACGGATCAGCCCCAGCATTTT. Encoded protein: CASSFRTDQPQHF.

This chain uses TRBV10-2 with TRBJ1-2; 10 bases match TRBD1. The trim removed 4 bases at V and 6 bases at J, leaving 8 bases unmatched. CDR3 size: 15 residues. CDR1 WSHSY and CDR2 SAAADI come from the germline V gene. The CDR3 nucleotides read TGCGCCAGCAGTGTTGCTTTGGGACAGGGGAATGGCTACACCTTC. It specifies CASSVALGQGNGYTF.

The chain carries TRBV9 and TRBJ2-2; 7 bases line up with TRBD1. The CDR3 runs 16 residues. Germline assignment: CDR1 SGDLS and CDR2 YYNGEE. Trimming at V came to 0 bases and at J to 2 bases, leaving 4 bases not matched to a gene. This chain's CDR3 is CASSVAGTVNTGELFF. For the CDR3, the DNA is TGTGCCAGCAGCGTAGCCGGGACAGTCAACACCGGGGAGCTGTTTTTT.

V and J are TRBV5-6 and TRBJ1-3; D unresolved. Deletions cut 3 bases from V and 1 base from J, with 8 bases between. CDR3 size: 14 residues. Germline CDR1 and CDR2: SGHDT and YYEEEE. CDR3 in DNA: TGTGCCAGCAGCTCCGGGGTATCTGGAAACACCATATATTTT. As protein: CASSSGVSGNTIYF.

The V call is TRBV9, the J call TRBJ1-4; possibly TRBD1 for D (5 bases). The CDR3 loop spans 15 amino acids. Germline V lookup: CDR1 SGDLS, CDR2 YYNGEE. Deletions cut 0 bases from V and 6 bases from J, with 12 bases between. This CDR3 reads CASSVEAGRDEKLFF. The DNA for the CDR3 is TGTGCCAGCAGCGTAGAAGCAGGGCGAGATGAAAAACTGTTTTTT.

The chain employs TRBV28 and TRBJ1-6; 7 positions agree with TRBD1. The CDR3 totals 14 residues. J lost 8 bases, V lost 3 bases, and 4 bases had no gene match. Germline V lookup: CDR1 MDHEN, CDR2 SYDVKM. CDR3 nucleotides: TGTGCCAGCAGTTTCGGACAGGTCGATTCACCCCTCCACTTT. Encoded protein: CASSFGQVDSPLHF.

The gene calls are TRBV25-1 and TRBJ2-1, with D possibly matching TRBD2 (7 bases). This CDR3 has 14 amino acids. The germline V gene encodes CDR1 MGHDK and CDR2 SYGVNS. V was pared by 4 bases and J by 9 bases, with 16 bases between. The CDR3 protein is CASSVPAGAGEQFF. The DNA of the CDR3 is TGTGCCAGCAGTGTTCCGGCGGGGGCAGGTGAGCAGTTCTTC.

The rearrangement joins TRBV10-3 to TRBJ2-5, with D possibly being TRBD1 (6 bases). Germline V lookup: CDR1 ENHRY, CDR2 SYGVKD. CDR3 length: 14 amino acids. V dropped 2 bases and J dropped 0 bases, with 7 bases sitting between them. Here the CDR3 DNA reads TGTGCCATCAGTGAGGGACAGCACCAAGAGACCCAGTACTTC. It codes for CAISEGQHQETQYF.

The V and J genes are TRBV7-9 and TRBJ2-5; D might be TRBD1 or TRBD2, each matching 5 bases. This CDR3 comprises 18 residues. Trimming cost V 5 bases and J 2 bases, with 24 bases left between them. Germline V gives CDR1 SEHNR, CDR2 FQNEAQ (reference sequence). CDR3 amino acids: CASSPYPGTQRGQETQYF. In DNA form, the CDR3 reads TGTGCCAGCAGCCCTTACCCCGGGACCCAACGAGGACAAGAGACCCAGTACTTC.

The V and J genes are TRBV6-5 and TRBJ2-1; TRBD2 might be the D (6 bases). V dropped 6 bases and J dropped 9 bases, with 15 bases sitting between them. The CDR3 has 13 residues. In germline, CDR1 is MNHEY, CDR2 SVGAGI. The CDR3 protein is CASSRGTTGEQFF. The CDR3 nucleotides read TGTGCCAGCAGCCGGGGGACCACAGGTGAGCAGTTCTTC.